This record covers a single T cell receptor (beta chain). Its antigen remains unknown. Each CDR3 protein gets one entry after TCRdb re-called the 5' RACE reads with MiXCR. The repertoire consists of roughly 310,000 distinct CDR3 sequences, with more than 15% occurring once and the leading ten covering 22%. The record originates from a study of T-cell memory formation after mild COVID-19. In the study overall: In these data, TCR clusters were largely donor specific.

The germline gives CDR1 MNHEY, CDR2 SVGAGI. This CDR3 has 15 residues. V was pared by 4 bases and J by 4 bases, with 14 bases between. Overall study results and limits: The SARS-CoV-2 specificity of second-wave clones reaching peak at day 37 remained unverified. Among clones contracting day 15 to 85, CD4/CD8 was balanced, whereas later expanders leaned CD4+.

Sequencing input: PBMCs or a T cell subset sorted from them (not recorded which). The sequence derives from a man between 18 and 29 years old who had mild COVID-19 (a few samples of this study predate the infection). Cell type and time point are not known. The chain combines TRBV6-5 with TRBJ1-3; TRBD1 might be the D (5 bases). CDR3: CASSSRDRLGNTIYF. CDR3 nucleotides: TGTGCCAGCAGTTCCAGGGATCGTCTGGGAAACACCATATATTTT.